A selection of T cell receptor beta chains follows, all from one sample in a study of T cell responses to AZD1222 COVID-19 vaccine. Repertoires were generated with immunoSEQ multiplex PCR, while TCRdb's copy carries only in-frame clones and drops some. The table records fewer than 150,000 clones, roughly 90% of them present only once. The material sequenced was peripheral blood, taken 28 days after the second AZD1222 dose. These receptors all stem from an adult who received the AZD1222 COVID-19 vaccine. Both conserved end residues are part of each CDR3. D genes are given only for firm matches. Not every row has a clone size; where given, it reads once, few, many or a size class.

v_gene	abundance	len	d_gene	j_gene	CDR3nt	CDR3aa
TRBV6-1	.	15	.	TRBJ1-2	TGTGCCAGCAGTGAAGCTAGCGCAGGGAACTATGGCTACACCTTC	CASSEASAGNYGYTF
TRBV7-9	few	15	.	TRBJ2-6	TGTGCCAGCAGCTCCGCTGGCTCTGGGGCCAACGTCCTGACTTTC	CASSSAGSGANVLTF
TRBV4-1	.	16	TRBD1	TRBJ2-5	TGCGCCAGCAGCCAAGACCACAGGGGGCAAAAAGAGACCCAGTACTTC	CASSQDHRGQKETQYF
TRBV7-9	.	13	.	TRBJ2-5	TGTGCCAGCAGCCCTCCGGGAGCCGAGACCCAGTACTTC	CASSPPGAETQYF
TRBV6-2/TRBV6-3	.	15	.	TRBJ1-4	TGTGCCAGCAGTTACCAGCATCCGACTAATGAAAAACTGTTTTTT	CASSYQHPTNEKLFF
TRBV11-2	.	14	TRBD2	TRBJ2-5	TGTGCCAGCAGCTTGTCACCGGGAGGAGAGACCCAGTACTTC	CASSLSPGGETQYF
TRBV21-1	.	17	.	TRBJ2-6	TGTGCCAGCAGCAACGGACAGGTAATAGCTGGGGCCAACGTCCTGACTTTC	CASSNGQVIAGANVLTF
TRBV11-3	.	15	.	TRBJ2-1	TGTGCCAGCAGCTTATCGGGGCGGATGAGCAATGAGCAGTTCTTC	CASSLSGRMSNEQFF
TRBV11-2	.	17	TRBD2	TRBJ2-1	TGTGCCAGCAGCTTAGATCAGTCTAGCGGGGGGTACAATGAGCAGTTCTTC	CASSLDQSSGGYNEQFF
TRBV6-1	.	13	.	TRBJ2-7	TGTGCCAGCAGTGAACGGATCCAACTCGAGCAGTACTTC	CASSERIQLEQYF
TRBV28	.	16	TRBD1	TRBJ1-3	TGTGCCAGCATCGGACAGGGGAAGAGCTCTGGAAACACCATATATTTT	CASIGQGKSSGNTIYF